Sequencing of this T cell receptor (beta chain) was carried out in a study of radiotherapy plus CTLA-4 blockade in lung cancer (dated by TCRdb to the late 2010s). Broadly, across the study: Among enrolled patients, roughly 17% had an objective response and roughly 33% reached disease control.

Trimming at the junction amounts to 0 bases on V and 8 bases on J, and the germline ends lie 11 bases apart. CDR1 and CDR2 are drawn from the germline V gene: SGHDT, YYEEEE. CDR3 length: 13 amino acids, cysteine to phenylalanine. The sequence is cut down to CDR3 DNA, 39 bases in frame from base 1. The library was prepared using the immunoSEQ multiplex PCR assay. As stored in TCRdb, this immuneACCESS dataset retains in-frame rearrangements with V and J assigned. A fraction of the clones does not appear; measured against another copy, unresolved V genes explain less than half of the discrepancy, and the remainder lacks a known reason. This sample is represented by over 75,000 clones; under 90% of them were singletons. The ten largest clones take up more than 0.75% of the sample. The study tested focal radiation therapy combined with CTLA-4 blockade (ipilimumab) in patients with chemo-refractory metastatic non-small-cell lung cancer.

Regarding this clone: The clone's antigen remains unknown. One base away there is no much larger clone; base qualities are not given.

Study-wide findings and limitations: The strongest predictors of response were reported to be early dynamic shifts in blood T cell clones along with a rise in serum interferon-beta following radiation. After treatment with radiotherapy and ipilimumab, TCR clones that originated in tumors expanded in peripheral blood.

The rearrangement joined TRBV5-6 to TRBJ1-1; TRBD1 could be the D gene, as 5 bases match. The specimen was peripheral blood, collected from a patient treated with radiotherapy plus ipilimumab. This receptor was obtained from a human donor with non-small cell lung cancer who had stable disease on radiotherapy plus ipilimumab. CDR3 region: CASSLVQTGEAFF. The DNA is TGTGCCAGCAGCTTGGTTCAAACAGGCGAAGCTTTCTTT.